The T cell receptor beta chain described here comes from a study of T cell changes during pregnancy in multiple sclerosis. The assay was immunoSEQ multiplex PCR, and TCRdb's table has in-frame clones only and misses some. Here the sample spans tens of thousands of clones, about nine tenths being singletons. Trimming removed 8 bases from V and 0 bases from J; junction bases left unmatched: 6. Germline V lookup: CDR1 LGHNA, CDR2 YSLEER. CDR3 length equals 15 residues. Material: CD8+ T cells from peripheral blood mononuclear cells, obtained after pregnancy. The receptor was isolated from a female donor with multiple sclerosis, enrolled in a pregnancy study. The chain has TRBV4-3 and TRBJ1-3, with 8 bases that match TRBD1. The DNA for the CDR3 is TGCGCCAGCCGCCCGGACAGGGCCTCTGGAAACACCATATATTTT. Translated: CASRPDRASGNTIYF.